The entry below describes one T cell receptor (beta chain). This clone occurred once. Its cognate antigen has yet to be identified. Within one base of it there is no much larger clone, and no base qualities were kept. Library creation used the immunoSEQ multiplex PCR assay. Regarding the original processing steps: Richness and clonality were used to summarize the repertoires, and clones that significantly expanded or contracted between pre- and post-therapy samples were identified. TCRdb took this table from immuneACCESS and kept in-frame rearrangements with V and J called. Such tables lack part of the clones; where checked against another copy, unresolved V genes explain under half of the gap, and the rest is unexplained. V, J and clone size were drawn from that table, and D and trimming were deduced from the DNA. The sample table holds some 50,000 clones, of which approximately 90% were seen once. The top ten clones comprise approximately 3.7% of the sample.

In the paper's terms, the time point label means: pretherapy, before neoadjuvant immune checkpoint inhibitors. Samples were obtained from the phase 2 randomized NEOSTAR trial, in which neoadjuvant nivolumab or nivolumab plus ipilimumab followed by surgery was tested in operable NSCLC. The entry originates in a study of neoadjuvant nivolumab and ipilimumab in lung cancer (dated by TCRdb to 2020 to 2022). For the wider study: Nivolumab was given at 3 mg/kg intravenously on days 1, 15 and 29, and the combination arm added ipilimumab 1 mg/kg on day 1 only. For each study arm, the primary endpoint of the trial was the rate of major pathologic response (MPR) in the intention-to-treat population. A total of around 45 patients with operable NSCLC were treated in the trial, with around 23 randomized to nivolumab monotherapy and roughly 20 randomized to nivolumab plus ipilimumab. TCR repertoires were compared between pretherapy (baseline) peripheral blood and tumors resected at surgery after neoadjuvant immune checkpoint blockade. Matched pretherapy and resected tumor pairs were analyzed for seven patients: four treated with nivolumab and three with nivolumab plus ipilimumab.

CDR1 and CDR2, per the germline V gene (reference sequence), are SEHNR and FQNEAQ. The CDR3 contains 15 residues, cysteine and phenylalanine counted. Solely the CDR3 DNA is kept, with 45 bases framed from the first base. The trim is 2 bases for V and 5 bases for J, with a gap of 12 bases between the germline ends. Results and caveats for the whole study, not just this receptor: Greater TCR richness and clonality were observed in resected tumors than in tumor-adjacent uninvolved lung, and increases were observed in more dual-therapy-treated tumors. No significant correlation was found between TCR clonality and pathologic tumor regression, and only one major-pathologic-response sample was available for the clonality analysis. A positive correlation was observed between pretherapy blood TCR richness and richness in tumors resected after neoadjuvant therapy (Spearman R ~ 0.82). A small number of samples was subjected to TCR sequencing. Tumor T-cell richness and clonality rose from pretherapy to surgery in three of three dual-therapy tumors but in only two of four nivolumab-treated tumors.

Source: blood, taken before neoadjuvant nivolumab, alone or with ipilimumab. This receptor was obtained from an adult with non-small cell lung cancer. Some clones in this sample may be carry-over from other donors' samples. Recombination linked TRBV7-9 to TRBJ2-2, with a weak D call of TRBD1 (7 bases match). The DNA is as follows: TGTGCCAGCAGCTTACTGGCAGGGGGGACCGGGGAGCTGTTTTTT. Translated, it reads CASSLLAGGTGELFF. The full variable domain, with segments outside the CDR3 supplied by the reference TRBV7-9 and TRBJ2-2 proteins, appears as DTGVSQNPRHKITKRGQNVTFRCDPISEHNRLYWYRQTLGQGPEFLTYFQNEAQLEKSRLLSDRFSAERPKGSFSTLEIQRTEQGDSAMYLCASSLLAGGTGELFFGEGSRLTVL.